The T cell receptor beta chain described here comes from a study of T cell repertoires in cytomegalovirus infection. As for the study in general: HLA-C-restricted CMV epitopes, recently identified, and well-studied HLA-B-restricted ones were used by the study. Study outcomes and limitations: Within the response measured ex vivo, HLA-C-restricted CMV-specific TCR beta clonotypes were dominant.

From the reads, TCRdb called clonotypes with MiXCR, one entry per CDR3 protein. The table includes about 900,000 distinct CDR3 sequences, under 40% detected once. The germline V and J ends were trimmed by 3 bases and 5 bases, with 11 bases remaining between them. The CDR3 length is 13 residues. CDR1 is SGDLS, CDR2 YYNGEE, per germline. Notes on this clonotype: Its antigen remains unknown.

Here the sequenced sample was cultured CD8+ T cells from PBMCs, taken from culture after CMV antigen stimulation. This rearrangement joins TRBV9 to TRBJ1-2; weak D call: TRBD1 (5 bases). The receptor was derived from a human donor in good health (CMV status not recorded). Some clones in this sample may be carry-over from other donors' samples. CDR3 bases: TGTGCCAGCAGCGGCCCAGACAGTTATGGCTACACCTTC. Protein sequence: CASSGPDSYGYTF.